The T cell receptor beta chain under discussion was sequenced for a study of early T cells in non-severe SARS-CoV-2 infection. Overall study context: Unsorted whole blood bulk RNA was sequenced, with unpaired chains.

This clonotype was observed at least ten times. Its target is not known. The protocol attached unique molecular identifiers to individual cDNA molecules. Using its own MiXCR run on the 5' RACE reads, TCRdb lists one record per CDR3 protein. Of some 87,000 distinct CDR3 sequences listed, roughly 15% are singletons. General study results and limits: The matching step, a VDJdb search, favored anti-spike CD8 responses and missed private and CD4 specificities.

The receptor was derived from an adult who was a healthcare worker with PCR-confirmed SARS-CoV-2 infection or an uninfected control (not recorded which). Material for sequencing was whole blood.

CDR3 amino acids: CASSLGDSVDSPLHF. CDR3 DNA sequence: TGTGCCAGCAGTCTCGGGGACAGTGTGGATTCACCCCTCCACTTT. The V call is TRBV6-2 or TRBV6-3, the J call TRBJ1-6, with TRBD1 matching 7 bases. This CDR3 contains 15 residues. Germline CDR1 and CDR2: MNHEY and SVGEGT. The trim removed 5 bases at V and 8 bases at J, leaving 9 bases unmatched.